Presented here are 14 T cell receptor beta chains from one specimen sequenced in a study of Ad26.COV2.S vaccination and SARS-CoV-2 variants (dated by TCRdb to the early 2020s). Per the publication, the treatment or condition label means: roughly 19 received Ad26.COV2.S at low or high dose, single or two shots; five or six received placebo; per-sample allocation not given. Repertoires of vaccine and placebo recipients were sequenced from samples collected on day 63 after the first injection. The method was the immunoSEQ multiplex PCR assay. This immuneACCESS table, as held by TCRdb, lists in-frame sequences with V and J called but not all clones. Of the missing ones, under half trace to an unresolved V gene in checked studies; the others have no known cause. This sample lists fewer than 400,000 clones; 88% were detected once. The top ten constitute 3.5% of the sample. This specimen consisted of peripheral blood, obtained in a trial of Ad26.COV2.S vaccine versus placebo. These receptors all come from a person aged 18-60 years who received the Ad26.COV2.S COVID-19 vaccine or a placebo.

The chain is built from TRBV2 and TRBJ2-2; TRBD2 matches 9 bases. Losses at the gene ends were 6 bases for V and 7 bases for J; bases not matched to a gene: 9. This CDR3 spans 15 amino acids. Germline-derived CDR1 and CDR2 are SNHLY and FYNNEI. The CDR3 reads CASRSGTSSVGELFF. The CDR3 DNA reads TGTGCCAGCAGATCCGGGACTAGCAGCGTCGGGGAGCTGTTTTTT.

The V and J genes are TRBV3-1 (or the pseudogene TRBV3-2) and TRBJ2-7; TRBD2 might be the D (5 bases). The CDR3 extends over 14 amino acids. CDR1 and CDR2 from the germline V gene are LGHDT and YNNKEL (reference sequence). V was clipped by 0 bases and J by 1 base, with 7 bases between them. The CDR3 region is CASSQDRGSYEQYF. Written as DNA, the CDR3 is TGTGCCAGCAGCCAAGATCGGGGATCCTACGAGCAGTACTTC.

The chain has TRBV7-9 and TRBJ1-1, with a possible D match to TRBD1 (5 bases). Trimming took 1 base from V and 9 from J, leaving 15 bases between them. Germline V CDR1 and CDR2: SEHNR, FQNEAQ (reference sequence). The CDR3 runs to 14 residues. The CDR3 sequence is CASSLGRDPAKAFF. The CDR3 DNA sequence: TGTGCCAGCAGCTTAGGGCGGGACCCCGCGAAAGCTTTCTTT.

In nucleotides, the CDR3 is TGCGCCAGCAGCCAAGATGGTAGCGTAACTAGCACAGATACGCAGTATTTT. Protein sequence: CASSQDGSVTSTDTQYF. The chain carries TRBV4-1 and TRBJ2-3, with D perhaps TRBD2 (5 bases). The CDR3 runs to 17 residues. V shed 0 bases and J shed 0 bases, with 13 bases lying between them. CDR1 and CDR2 (germline): MGHRA, YSYEKL.

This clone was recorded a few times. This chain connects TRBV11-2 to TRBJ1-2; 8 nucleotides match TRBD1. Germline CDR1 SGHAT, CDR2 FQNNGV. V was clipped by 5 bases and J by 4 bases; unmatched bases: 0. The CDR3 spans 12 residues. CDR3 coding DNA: TGTGCCAGCAGCGGGACAGGCTATGGCTACACCTTC. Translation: CASSGTGYGYTF.

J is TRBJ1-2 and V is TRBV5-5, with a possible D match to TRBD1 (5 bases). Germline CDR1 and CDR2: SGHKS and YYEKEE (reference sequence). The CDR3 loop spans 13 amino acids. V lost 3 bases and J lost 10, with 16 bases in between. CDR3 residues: CASSWGTIELYTF. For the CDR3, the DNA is TGTGCCAGCAGCTGGGGGACGATTGAGCTCTACACCTTC.

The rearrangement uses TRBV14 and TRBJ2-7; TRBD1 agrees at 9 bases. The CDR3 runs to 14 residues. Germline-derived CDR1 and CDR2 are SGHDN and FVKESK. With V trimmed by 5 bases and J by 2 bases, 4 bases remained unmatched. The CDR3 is CASSYRGPAYEQYF. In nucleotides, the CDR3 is TGTGCCAGCAGCTACAGGGGGCCCGCCTACGAGCAGTACTTC.

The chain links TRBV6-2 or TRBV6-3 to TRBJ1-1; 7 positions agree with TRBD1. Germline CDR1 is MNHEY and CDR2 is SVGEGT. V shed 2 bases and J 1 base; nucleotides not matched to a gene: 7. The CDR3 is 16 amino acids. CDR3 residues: CASSYGRQGRNTEAFF. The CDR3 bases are TGTGCCAGCAGTTACGGGAGACAGGGAAGGAACACTGAAGCTTTCTTT.

For the CDR3, the DNA is TGCGCCAGCAGCTTCCCAACAACTACGGGCCCACCCCCGGGGGGGCTATACAATGAGCAGTTCTTC. Translated, it gives CASSFPTTTGPPPGGLYNEQFF. The gene calls are TRBV5-1 and TRBJ2-1, with TRBD2 matching over 8 bases. The CDR3 extends over 22 amino acids. The trim removed 2 bases at V and 4 bases at J, leaving 26 bases unmatched. Germline values: CDR1 SGHRS, CDR2 YFSETQ.

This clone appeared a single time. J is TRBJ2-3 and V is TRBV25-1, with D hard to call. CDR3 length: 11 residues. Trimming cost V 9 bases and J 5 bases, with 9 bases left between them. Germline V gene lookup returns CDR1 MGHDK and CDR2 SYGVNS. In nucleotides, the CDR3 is TGTGCCAGTTCTACCGGAGATACGCAGTATTTT. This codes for CASSTGDTQYF.

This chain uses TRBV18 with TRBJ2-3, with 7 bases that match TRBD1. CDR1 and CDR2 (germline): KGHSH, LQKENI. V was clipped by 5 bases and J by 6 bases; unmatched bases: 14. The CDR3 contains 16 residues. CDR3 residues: CASSDIGQAPGDTQYF. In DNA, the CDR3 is TGTGCCAGCTCAGACATAGGACAGGCCCCGGGGGATACGCAGTATTTT.

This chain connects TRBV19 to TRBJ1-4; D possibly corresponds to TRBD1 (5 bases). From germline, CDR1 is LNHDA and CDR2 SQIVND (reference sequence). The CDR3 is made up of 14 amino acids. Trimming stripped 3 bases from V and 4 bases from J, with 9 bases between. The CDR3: CASSIQGHNEKLFF. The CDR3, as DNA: TGTGCCAGTAGTATCCAAGGACATAATGAAAAACTGTTTTTT.

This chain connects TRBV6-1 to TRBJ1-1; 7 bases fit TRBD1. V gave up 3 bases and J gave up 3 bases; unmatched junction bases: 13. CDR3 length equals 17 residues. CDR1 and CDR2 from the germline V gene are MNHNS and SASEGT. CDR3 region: CASSDPHMRQGDTEAFF. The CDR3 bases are TGTGCCAGCAGTGATCCCCACATGAGGCAGGGGGACACTGAAGCTTTCTTT.

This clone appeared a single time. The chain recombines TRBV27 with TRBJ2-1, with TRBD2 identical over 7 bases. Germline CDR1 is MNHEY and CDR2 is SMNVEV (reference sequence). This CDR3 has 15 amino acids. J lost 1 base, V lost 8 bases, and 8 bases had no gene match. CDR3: CASSRERGSYNEQFF. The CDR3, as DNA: TGTGCCAGCTCAAGAGAGCGGGGTTCCTACAATGAGCAGTTCTTC.